Sequencing of this T cell receptor beta chain was carried out in a study of blood T cell repertoires in COVID-19. Generated by immunoSEQ multiplex PCR, the TCRdb table keeps only in-frame clones and is missing some. The sample has some 200,000 clones; roughly 87% are singletons. The specimen was peripheral blood. This receptor was taken from a man aged 55 to 70 with active or convalescent COVID-19.

The DNA of the CDR3 is TGTGCCAGCAGCCCCTCGACAGGAGGCCTCTCCTACGAGCAGTACTTC. Protein sequence: CASSPSTGGLSYEQYF. The rearrangement links TRBV7-9 to TRBJ2-7; TRBD1 might be the D (6 bases). The V and J ends lost 5 bases and 0 bases respectively, with 17 bases between them. This CDR3 contains 16 residues. Germline values: CDR1 SEHNR, CDR2 FQNEAQ (reference sequence).